Each of the 25 T cell receptor beta chains below was sequenced from the same sample in a study of T cell responses to AZD1222 COVID-19 vaccine. Generated by immunoSEQ multiplex PCR, the TCRdb table keeps only in-frame clones and is missing some. The sample has around 100,000 clones, nearly 95% seen once; the top ten hold about 1.5%. Specimen: peripheral blood, collected on day 0 of AZD1222 vaccination. All receptors derive from an adult in good health.

The chain uses TRBV27 and TRBJ1-4, with D possibly TRBD1 on 5 matching bases. CDR1 and CDR2 from the germline V gene are MNHEY and SMNVEV (reference sequence). The length of the CDR3 is 19 residues. Deletions cut 5 bases from V and 2 bases from J, with 24 bases between. CDR3 in amino acids: CASSPWGGYPRTTNEKLFF. In DNA, the CDR3 is TGTGCCAGCAGTCCGTGGGGGGGATATCCACGGACGACTAATGAAAAACTGTTTTTT.

The chain uses TRBV30 and TRBJ2-7; D is undetermined. The length of the CDR3 is 14 residues. The germline gives CDR1 GTSNPN, CDR2 SVGIG (reference sequence). The V end lost 2 bases, the J end lost 0 bases, and 11 bases lay between the germline ends. CDR3 bases: TGTGCCTGGAGTCACGGCAGGCCCTCCTACGAGCAGTACTTC. The encoded protein is CAWSHGRPSYEQYF.

The rearrangement links TRBV10-3 to TRBJ2-1, with 8 bases fitting TRBD1. V was clipped by 8 bases and J by 4 bases; unmatched bases: 4. The length of the CDR3 is 13 residues. Per the germline V gene, CDR1 is ENHRY and CDR2 is SYGVKD. In DNA form, the CDR3 reads TGTGCCATCGACAGGGGTTTGTACAATGAGCAGTTCTTC. This codes for CAIDRGLYNEQFF.

To note about this clone: One end of the junction is discordant with germline, which a read error may explain. The chain combines TRBV5-1 with TRBJ2-3, with 11 bases fitting TRBD2. CDR1 SGHRS and CDR2 YFSETQ come from the germline V gene. The CDR3 consists of 16 residues. This CDR3 reads CASSLALLAGADTQYF. The CDR3 DNA reads TGCGCCAGCAGCTTGGCCTTACTAGCGGGAGCAGACACGCAGTATTTT. Full variable domain (rest looked up from reference TRBV5-1 and TRBJ2-3): KAGVTQTPRYLIKTRGQQVTLSCSPISGHRSVSWYQQTPGQGLQFLFEYFSETQRNKGNFPGRFSGRQFSNSRSEMNVSTLELGDSALYLCASSLALLAGADTQYFGPGTRLTVL.

This rearrangement joins TRBV7-3 to TRBJ2-5; D is unresolved. The CDR3 has 16 residues. Trimming removed 4 bases from V and 1 base from J, with 16 bases in between. The germline CDR1 and CDR2 sequences are SGHTA and FQGTGA. The CDR3 loop reads CASSCSDGPLQETQYF. For the CDR3, the DNA is TGTGCCAGCAGCTGTTCGGATGGGCCACTCCAAGAGACCCAGTACTTC.

The rearrangement uses TRBV2 and TRBJ2-5; 7 bases are a match to TRBD1. The CDR3 extends over 13 amino acids. V dropped 7 bases and J dropped 5; count of bases not matched to a gene: 7. The germline CDR1 and CDR2 sequences are SNHLY and FYNNEI. In nucleotides, the CDR3 is TGTGCCAGCAACAGGGGAGAGATGGAGACCCAGTACTTC. This gives the protein CASNRGEMETQYF.

The chain combines TRBV27 with TRBJ2-7; D is tentatively TRBD1 or TRBD2 (5 bases each). CDR1 and CDR2 from the germline V gene are MNHEY and SMNVEV (reference sequence). The CDR3 length is 13 residues. V was cut by 3 bases and J by 0 bases, with 6 bases left in between. The CDR3, as DNA: TGTGCCAGCAGTTTGGGACGCTCCTACGAGCAGTACTTC. Translating it yields CASSLGRSYEQYF.

This chain joins TRBV28 and TRBJ1-2, with 7 bases matching TRBD1. With V trimmed by 11 bases and J by 8 bases, 8 bases remained unmatched. The CDR3 sequence is 11 residues long. Per the germline V gene, CDR1 is MDHEN and CDR2 is SYDVKM. This chain's CDR3 is CAATGIRGYTF. CDR3 bases: TGTGCCGCGACAGGGATTCGAGGCTACACCTTC.

Details on this clone: A read error may produce the germline difference seen at one junction end. The chain links TRBV6-1 to TRBJ1-5; unclear D gene. This CDR3 spans 12 amino acids. In germline, CDR1 is MNHNS, CDR2 SASEGT. The CDR3 DNA is TGTGCCAGCAATGAAAGCAATCAGCCCCAGCATTTT. Protein sequence: CASNESNQPQHF.

This clone has just a few counts. This sequence joins TRBV28 and TRBJ1-2; 8 nucleotides align to TRBD1. The CDR3 is 15 amino acids. Germline V gene data show CDR1 as MDHEN and CDR2 as SYDVKM. V was pared by 5 bases and J by 4 bases, with 9 bases of the junction left unmatched. CDR3 sequence: CASSQGAEALYGYTF. The CDR3 nucleotides are TGTGCCAGCAGTCAGGGGGCGGAAGCCCTCTATGGCTACACCTTC.

The CDR3 DNA reads TGTGCCAGCAGTTTCTCTAATTCACCCCTCCACTTT. It encodes CASSFSNSPLHF. The rearrangement joins TRBV27 to TRBJ1-6; no clear D. Germline-derived CDR1 and CDR2 are MNHEY and SMNVEV (reference sequence). V dropped 3 bases and J dropped 6 bases, with 3 bases sitting between them. The CDR3 loop spans 12 amino acids.

The gene calls are TRBV6-5 and TRBJ2-7, with D perhaps matching TRBD1 or TRBD2 (5 bases each). Germline loops: CDR1 MNHEY, CDR2 SVGAGI. The CDR3 runs 13 residues. V shed 6 bases and J shed 2 bases, with 11 bases lying between them. CDR3 protein: CASSGTETYEQYF. The CDR3, as DNA: TGTGCCAGCAGCGGGACGGAGACCTACGAGCAGTACTTC.

This sequence joins TRBV9 and TRBJ1-1, with no clear D. CDR3 length: 15 residues. Germline lookup yields CDR1 SGDLS and CDR2 YYNGEE. Trimming left V 3 bases short and J 1 base short, with 13 bases between. CDR3 DNA: TGTGCCAGCAGCGCCGGAGGTAGCCCGAACACTGAAGCTTTCTTT. Its protein is CASSAGGSPNTEAFF.

The genes are TRBV7-9 and TRBJ2-1; 8 bases are a match to TRBD2. Per germline, CDR1 SEHNR and CDR2 FQNEAQ (reference sequence). V was pared by 5 bases and J by 7 bases, with 13 bases of the junction left unmatched. The CDR3 extends over 16 amino acids. The CDR3 nucleotides read TGTGCCAGCAGCGAACTCGATTTAGCGGGATTAAATGAGCAGTTCTTC. This codes for CASSELDLAGLNEQFF.

The V call is TRBV4-1, the J call TRBJ1-5, with D possibly TRBD1 on 5 matching bases. Looked up from germline, CDR1 is MGHRA and CDR2 is YSYEKL. The CDR3 extends over 14 amino acids. V lost 4 bases and J lost 4, with 11 bases in between. The CDR3 spells CASSLGAANQPQHF. The CDR3 DNA reads TGCGCCAGCAGCCTCGGGGCAGCAAATCAGCCCCAGCATTTT.

V and J are TRBV29-1 and TRBJ2-2; 8 bases fit TRBD2. The junction had 6 bases not matched to a gene; V was cut back by 6 bases and J by 0 bases. The CDR3 is 15 amino acids. The V gene's germline CDR1 is SQVTM and CDR2 ANQGSEA. The CDR3 loop reads CSVRGGQTNTGELFF. Here the CDR3 DNA reads TGCAGCGTCCGGGGGGGCCAGACGAACACCGGGGAGCTGTTTTTT.

This clone appeared a single time. The chain uses TRBV4-1 and TRBJ1-3; D unresolved. This CDR3 has 15 residues. Between the trimmed V and J ends, which lost 2 bases and 1 base, there was a span of 9 bases. Germline V gene lookup returns CDR1 MGHRA and CDR2 YSYEKL. The CDR3 DNA is TGCGCCAGCAGCCAACAGGTTATATCTGGAAACACCATATATTTT. It specifies CASSQQVISGNTIYF.

The V call is TRBV5-1, the J call TRBJ1-1; 7 positions agree with TRBD1. Germline V lookup: CDR1 SGHRS, CDR2 YFSETQ. V lost 1 base to trimming and J lost 10 bases; unmatched junction nucleotides: 10. There are 14 residues in the CDR3. The CDR3: CASSLPSDRAPAFF. Written as DNA, the CDR3 is TGCGCCAGCAGCTTGCCGTCTGACAGGGCGCCAGCTTTCTTT. Full variable domain (outside the CDR3, taken from reference TRBV5-1 and TRBJ1-1): KAGVTQTPRYLIKTRGQQVTLSCSPISGHRSVSWYQQTPGQGLQFLFEYFSETQRNKGNFPGRFSGRQFSNSRSEMNVSTLELGDSALYLCASSLPSDRAPAFFGQGTRLTVV.

V gene TRBV28 combines with J gene TRBJ2-4, with 15 bases fitting TRBD2. Losses at the gene ends were 4 bases for V and 0 bases for J; bases not matched to a gene: 10. CDR1 and CDR2 (germline): MDHEN, SYDVKM. The CDR3 has 20 residues. CDR3 protein: CASSSPAGTSGRRAKNIQYF. For the CDR3, the DNA is TGTGCCAGCAGTTCCCCCGCCGGGACTAGCGGGAGGAGAGCCAAAAACATTCAGTACTTC.

This clone came up once. The V and J genes are TRBV27 and TRBJ2-1, with TRBD2 matching 11 bases. From germline, CDR1 is MNHEY and CDR2 SMNVEV (reference sequence). J was trimmed by 0 bases and V by 5 bases; bases with no gene match: 3. The length of the CDR3 is 16 residues. In nucleotides, the CDR3 is TGTGCCAGCAGTAAGGGGACTAGCGGCTCCTACAATGAGCAGTTCTTC. This sequence encodes CASSKGTSGSYNEQFF.

In its sample, this clone was seen a few times. J is TRBJ2-7 and V is TRBV7-9, with TRBD2 matching 13 bases. The trim removed 5 bases at V and 7 bases at J, leaving 5 bases unmatched. Germline V gene sequence: CDR1 SEHNR, CDR2 FQNEAQ (reference sequence). The length of the CDR3 is 14 residues. The CDR3 reads CASSPGTSGTEQYF. The CDR3 nucleotides are TGTGCCAGCAGCCCGGGGACTAGCGGGACTGAGCAGTACTTC.

V gene TRBV30 combines with J gene TRBJ1-5, with D unclear. The CDR3 totals 11 residues. Germline CDR1 and CDR2: GTSNPN and SVGIG (reference sequence). Trimming took 2 bases from V and 6 from J, leaving 5 bases between them. The CDR3 is CAWSHGQPQHF. The DNA for the CDR3 is TGTGCCTGGAGTCATGGTCAGCCCCAGCATTTT.

The gene calls are TRBV10-3 and TRBJ2-7; TRBD1 agrees at 9 bases. CDR3 length equals 12 residues. Germline CDR1 ENHRY, CDR2 SYGVKD. V trimming: 7 bases; J trimming: 7 bases; junction bases outside the gene matches: 5. In DNA form, the CDR3 reads TGTGCCATCAAAGGACAGGGGTCGGAGCAGTACTTC. The encoded protein is CAIKGQGSEQYF.

The genes are TRBV6-5 and TRBJ2-7, with D hard to call. Per germline, CDR1 MNHEY and CDR2 SVGAGI. This CDR3 is 14 amino acids long. Trimming took off 7 bases at V and 2 bases at J, with 15 bases between the two ends. The DNA of the CDR3 is TGTGCCAGCATGAAAATGTGGAATACCTACGAGCAGTACTTC. Translating it yields CASMKMWNTYEQYF.

CDR3 amino acids: CASSFGGNQPQHF. The CDR3 DNA is TGTGCCAGCAGTTTTGGGGGCAATCAGCCCCAGCATTTT. The chain links TRBV6-2 or TRBV6-3 to TRBJ1-5, with D unresolved. The CDR3 consists of 13 residues. V was pared by 4 bases and J by 2 bases, with 6 bases between. The germline V gene has CDR1 MNHEY and CDR2 SVGEGT.